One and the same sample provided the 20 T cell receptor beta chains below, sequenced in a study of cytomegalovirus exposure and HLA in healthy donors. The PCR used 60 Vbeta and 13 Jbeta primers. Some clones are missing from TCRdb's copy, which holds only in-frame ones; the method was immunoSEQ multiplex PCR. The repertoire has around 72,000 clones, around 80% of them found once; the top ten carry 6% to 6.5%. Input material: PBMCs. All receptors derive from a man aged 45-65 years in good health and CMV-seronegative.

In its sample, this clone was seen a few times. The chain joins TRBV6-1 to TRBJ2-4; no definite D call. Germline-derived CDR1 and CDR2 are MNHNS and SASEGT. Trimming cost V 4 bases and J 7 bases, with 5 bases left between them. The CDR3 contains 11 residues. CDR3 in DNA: TGTGCCAGCAGTGTCTTTAACATTCAGTACTTC. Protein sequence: CASSVFNIQYF.

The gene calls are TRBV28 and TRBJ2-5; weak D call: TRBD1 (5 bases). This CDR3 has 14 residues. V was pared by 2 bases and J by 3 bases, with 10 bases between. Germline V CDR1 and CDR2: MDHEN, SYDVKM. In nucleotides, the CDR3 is TGTGCCAGCAGTTTAAGGGGCAGGGAAGAGACCCAGTACTTC. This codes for CASSLRGREETQYF. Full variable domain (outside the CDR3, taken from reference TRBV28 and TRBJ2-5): DVKVTQSSRYLVKRTGEKVFLECVQDMDHENMFWYRQDPGLGLRLIYFSYDVKMKEKGDIPEGYSVSREKKERFSLILESASTNQTSMYLCASSLRGREETQYFGPGTRLLVL.

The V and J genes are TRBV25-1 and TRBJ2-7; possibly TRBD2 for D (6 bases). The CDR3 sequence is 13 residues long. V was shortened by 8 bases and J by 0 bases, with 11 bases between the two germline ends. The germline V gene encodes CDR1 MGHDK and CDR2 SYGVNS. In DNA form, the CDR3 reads TGTGCCAGCTCGGGCGGGGCCTCCTACGAGCAGTACTTC. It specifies CASSGGASYEQYF.

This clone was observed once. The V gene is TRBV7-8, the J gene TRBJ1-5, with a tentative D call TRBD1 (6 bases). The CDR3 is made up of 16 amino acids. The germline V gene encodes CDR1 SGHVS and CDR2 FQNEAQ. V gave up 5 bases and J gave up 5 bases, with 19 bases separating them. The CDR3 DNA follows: TGTGCCAGCAGCGTTGGGACACCTTCCCTCCATCAGCCCCAGCATTTT. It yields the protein CASSVGTPSLHQPQHF.

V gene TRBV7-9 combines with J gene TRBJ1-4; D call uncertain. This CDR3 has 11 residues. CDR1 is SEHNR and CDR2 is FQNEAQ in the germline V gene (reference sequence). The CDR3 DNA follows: TGTGCGTCGGGGAATAATGAAAAACTGTTTTTT. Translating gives CASGNNEKLFF.

DNA for the CDR3: TGTGCCAGCAGCTTTATGGGACAGGAAAACTATGGCTACACCTTC. It specifies CASSFMGQENYGYTF. The rearrangement uses TRBV11-2 and TRBJ1-2; 8 positions agree with TRBD1. Germline trimming cut 3 bases from V and 2 bases from J; bases unmatched to any gene: 5. Germline V lookup: CDR1 SGHAT, CDR2 FQNNGV. CDR3 length equals 15 residues.

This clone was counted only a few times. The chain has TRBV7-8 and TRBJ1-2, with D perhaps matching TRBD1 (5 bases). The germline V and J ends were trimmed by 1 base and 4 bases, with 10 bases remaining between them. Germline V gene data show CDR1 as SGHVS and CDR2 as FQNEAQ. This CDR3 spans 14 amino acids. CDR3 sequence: CASSLDYGGYGYTF. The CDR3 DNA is TGTGCCAGCAGCTTAGATTACGGGGGCTATGGCTACACCTTC. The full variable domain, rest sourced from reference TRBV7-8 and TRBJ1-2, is GAGVSQSPRYKVAKRGQDVALRCDPISGHVSLFWYQQALGQGPEFLTYFQNEAQLDKSGLPSDRFFAERPEGSVSTLKIQRTQQEDSAVYLCASSLDYGGYGYTFGSGTRLTVV.

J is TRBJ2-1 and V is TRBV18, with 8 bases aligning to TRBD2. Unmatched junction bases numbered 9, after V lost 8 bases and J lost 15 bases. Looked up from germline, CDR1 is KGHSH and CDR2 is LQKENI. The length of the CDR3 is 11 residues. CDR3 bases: TGTGCCAGCGCCTCAGCGGGAGTGGGGTTCTTC. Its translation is CASASAGVGFF. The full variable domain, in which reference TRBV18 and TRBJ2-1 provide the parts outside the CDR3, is NAGVMQNPRHLVRRRGQEARLRCSPMKGHSHVYWYRQLPEEGLKFMVYLQKENIIDESGMPKERFSAEFPKEGPSILRIQQVVRGDSAAYFCASASAGVGFFGPGTRLTVL.

The CDR3 is CAARDRGRNTEAFF. The DNA of the CDR3 is TGTGCCGCCCGGGACAGGGGGAGGAACACTGAAGCTTTCTTT. V usage is TRBV19 and J usage is TRBJ1-1, with 11 bases fitting TRBD1. V shed 11 bases, J shed 1 base, and the junction held 6 bases outside the gene matches. The CDR3 totals 14 residues. Per the germline V gene, CDR1 is LNHDA and CDR2 is SQIVND (reference sequence).

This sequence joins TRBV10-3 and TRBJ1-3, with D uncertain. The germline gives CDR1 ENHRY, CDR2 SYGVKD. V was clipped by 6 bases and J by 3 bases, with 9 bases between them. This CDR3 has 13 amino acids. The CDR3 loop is CAISPEVGNTIYF. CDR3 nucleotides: TGTGCCATCAGCCCTGAGGTTGGAAACACCATATATTTT.

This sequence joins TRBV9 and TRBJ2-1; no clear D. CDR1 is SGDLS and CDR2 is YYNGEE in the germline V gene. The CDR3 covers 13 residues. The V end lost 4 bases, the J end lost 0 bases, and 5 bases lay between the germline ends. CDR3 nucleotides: TGTGCCAGCAGCTTCAGCTCCTACAATGAGCAGTTCTTC. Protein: CASSFSSYNEQFF.

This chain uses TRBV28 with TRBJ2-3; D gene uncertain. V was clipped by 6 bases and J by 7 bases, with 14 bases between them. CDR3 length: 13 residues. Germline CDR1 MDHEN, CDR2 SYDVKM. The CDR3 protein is CASSPPGLHTQYF. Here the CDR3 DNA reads TGTGCCAGCAGCCCCCCCGGTCTACATACGCAGTATTTT. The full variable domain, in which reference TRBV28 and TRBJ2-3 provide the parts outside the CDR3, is DVKVTQSSRYLVKRTGEKVFLECVQDMDHENMFWYRQDPGLGLRLIYFSYDVKMKEKGDIPEGYSVSREKKERFSLILESASTNQTSMYLCASSPPGLHTQYFGPGTRLTVL.

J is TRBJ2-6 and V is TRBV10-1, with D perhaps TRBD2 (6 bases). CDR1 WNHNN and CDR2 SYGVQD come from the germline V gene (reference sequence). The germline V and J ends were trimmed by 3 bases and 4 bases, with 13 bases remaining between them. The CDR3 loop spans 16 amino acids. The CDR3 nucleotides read TGCGCCAGCAGTGATCCGGGGGTGGACGGGGCCAACGTCCTGACTTTC. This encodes CASSDPGVDGANVLTF.

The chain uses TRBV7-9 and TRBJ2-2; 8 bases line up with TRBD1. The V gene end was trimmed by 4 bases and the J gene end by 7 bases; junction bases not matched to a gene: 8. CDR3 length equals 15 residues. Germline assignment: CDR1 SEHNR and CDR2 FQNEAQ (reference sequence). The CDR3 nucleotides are TGTGCCAGCAGCTATAACACAGGGGGTTACGGGGAGCTGTTTTTT. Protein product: CASSYNTGGYGELFF.

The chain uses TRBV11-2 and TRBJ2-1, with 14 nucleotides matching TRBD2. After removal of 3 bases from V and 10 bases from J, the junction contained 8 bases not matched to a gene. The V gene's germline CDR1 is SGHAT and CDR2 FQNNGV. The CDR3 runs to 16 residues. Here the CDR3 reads CASSLGGGLAGGEQFF. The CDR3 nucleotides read TGTGCCAGCAGCTTGGGGGGCGGACTAGCGGGGGGAGAGCAGTTCTTC.

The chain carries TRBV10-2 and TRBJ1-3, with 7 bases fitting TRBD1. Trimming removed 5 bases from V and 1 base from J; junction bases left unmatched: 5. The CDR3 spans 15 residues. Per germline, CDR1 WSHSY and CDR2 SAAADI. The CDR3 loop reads CASSLGRGSGNTIYF. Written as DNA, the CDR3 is TGCGCCAGCAGTCTAGGCAGGGGGTCTGGAAACACCATATATTTT.

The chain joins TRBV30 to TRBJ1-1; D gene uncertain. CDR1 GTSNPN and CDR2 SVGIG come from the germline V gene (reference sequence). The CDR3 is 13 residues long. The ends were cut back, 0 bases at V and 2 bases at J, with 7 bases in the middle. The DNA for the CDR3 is TGTGCCTGGAGTGTATCAGTAAACACTGAAGCTTTCTTT. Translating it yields CAWSVSVNTEAFF. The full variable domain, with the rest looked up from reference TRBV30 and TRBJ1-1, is SQTIHQWPATLVQPVGSPLSLECTVEGTSNPNLYWYRQAAGRGLQLLFYSVGIGQISSEVPQNLSASRPQDRQFILSSKKLLLSDSGFYLCAWSVSVNTEAFFGQGTRLTVV.

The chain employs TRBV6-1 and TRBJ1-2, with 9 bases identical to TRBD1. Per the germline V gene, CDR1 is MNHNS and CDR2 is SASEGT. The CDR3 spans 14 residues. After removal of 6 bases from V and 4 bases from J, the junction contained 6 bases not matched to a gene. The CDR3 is CASREPGQGYGYTF. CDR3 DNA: TGTGCCAGCAGGGAGCCGGGACAGGGCTATGGCTACACCTTC.

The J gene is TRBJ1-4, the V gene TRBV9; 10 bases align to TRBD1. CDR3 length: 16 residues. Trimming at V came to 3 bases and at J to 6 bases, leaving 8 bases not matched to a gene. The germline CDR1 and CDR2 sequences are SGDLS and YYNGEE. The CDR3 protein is CASSGGSGQGHEKLFF. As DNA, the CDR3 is TGTGCCAGCAGCGGCGGCTCGGGACAGGGGCATGAAAAACTGTTTTTT.

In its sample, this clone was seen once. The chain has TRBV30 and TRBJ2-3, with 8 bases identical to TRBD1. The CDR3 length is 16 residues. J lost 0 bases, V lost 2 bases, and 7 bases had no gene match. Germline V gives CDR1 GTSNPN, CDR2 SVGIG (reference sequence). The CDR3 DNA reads TGTGCCTGGAGTCAGGGACAGGCTCCTAGCACAGATACGCAGTATTTT. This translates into CAWSQGQAPSTDTQYF.